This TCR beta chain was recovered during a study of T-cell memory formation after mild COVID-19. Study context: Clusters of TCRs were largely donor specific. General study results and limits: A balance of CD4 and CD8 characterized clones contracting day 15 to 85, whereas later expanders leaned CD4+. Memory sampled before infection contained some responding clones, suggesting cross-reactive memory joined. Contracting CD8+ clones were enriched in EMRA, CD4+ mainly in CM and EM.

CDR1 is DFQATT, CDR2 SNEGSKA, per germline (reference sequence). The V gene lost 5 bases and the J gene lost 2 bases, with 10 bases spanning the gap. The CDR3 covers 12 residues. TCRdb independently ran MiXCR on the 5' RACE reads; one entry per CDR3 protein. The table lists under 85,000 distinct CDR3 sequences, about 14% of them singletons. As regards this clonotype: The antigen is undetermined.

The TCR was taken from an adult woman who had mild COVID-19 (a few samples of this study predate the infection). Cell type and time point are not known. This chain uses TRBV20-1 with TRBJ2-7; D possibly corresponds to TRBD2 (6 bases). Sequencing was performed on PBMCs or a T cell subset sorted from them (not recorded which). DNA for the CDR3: TGCAGTGCTCCCTGGAGGGCCTACGAGCAGTACTTC. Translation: CSAPWRAYEQYF.